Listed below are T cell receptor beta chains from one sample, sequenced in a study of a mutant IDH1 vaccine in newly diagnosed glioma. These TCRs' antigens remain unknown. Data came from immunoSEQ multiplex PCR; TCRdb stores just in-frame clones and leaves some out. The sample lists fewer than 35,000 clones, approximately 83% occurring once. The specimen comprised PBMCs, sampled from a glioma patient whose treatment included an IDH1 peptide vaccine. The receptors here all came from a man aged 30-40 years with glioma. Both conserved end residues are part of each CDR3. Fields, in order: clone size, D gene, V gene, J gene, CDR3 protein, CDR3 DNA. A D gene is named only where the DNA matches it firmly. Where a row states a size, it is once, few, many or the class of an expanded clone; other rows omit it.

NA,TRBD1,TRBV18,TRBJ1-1,CASSPTGYYTEAFF,TGTGCCAGCTCACCGACAGGGTATTACACTGAAGCTTTCTTT
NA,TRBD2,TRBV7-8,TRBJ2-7,CASSLPGTSGYEQYF,TGTGCCAGCAGCTTACCAGGGACTAGCGGCTACGAGCAGTACTTC
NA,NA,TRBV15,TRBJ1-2,CATSREGRGDYGYTF,TGTGCCACCAGCAGAGAAGGGAGGGGCGACTATGGCTACACCTTC
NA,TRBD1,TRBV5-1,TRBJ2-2,CASSLAPGGSTGELFF,TGCGCCAGCAGCTTGGCGCCAGGGGGAAGCACCGGGGAGCTGTTTTTT
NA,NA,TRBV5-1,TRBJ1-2,CASSYQGEGNYGYTF,TGCGCCAGCAGCTACCAGGGAGAGGGTAACTATGGCTACACCTTC
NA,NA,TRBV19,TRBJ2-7,CASSMRQGSYEQYF,TGTGCCAGTAGTATGAGGCAGGGAAGTTACGAGCAGTACTTC
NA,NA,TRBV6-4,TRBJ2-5,CASSEEGQGTQYF,TGTGCCAGCAGTGAAGAGGGGCAGGGGACCCAGTACTTC
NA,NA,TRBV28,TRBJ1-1,CASSFSFGLPRSNTEAFF,TGTGCCAGCAGTTTTTCCTTCGGACTGCCCCGGTCGAACACTGAAGCTTTCTTT
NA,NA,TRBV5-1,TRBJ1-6,CASSLAGQGGSSYNSPLHF,TGCGCCAGCAGCTTGGCCGGGCAGGGAGGTAGCTCCTATAATTCACCCCTCCACTTT
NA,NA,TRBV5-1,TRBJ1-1,CASSSRPGNTEAFF,TGCGCCAGCAGCTCCCGGCCAGGGAACACTGAAGCTTTCTTT
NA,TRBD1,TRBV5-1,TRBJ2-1,CASSLGYRGSYNEQFF,TGCGCCAGCAGCTTGGGTTACAGGGGGTCCTACAATGAGCAGTTCTTC
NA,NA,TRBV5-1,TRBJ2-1,CASSLGGDSYNEQFF,TGCGCCAGCAGCTTGGGTGGGGACTCCTACAATGAGCAGTTCTTC
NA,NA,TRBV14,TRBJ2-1,CASSQALGGPAEQFF,TGTGCCAGCAGCCAAGCTCTTGGGGGGCCAGCCGAGCAGTTCTTC
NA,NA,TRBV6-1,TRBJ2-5,CASSELWDETQYF,TGTGCCAGCAGTGAACTGTGGGACGAGACCCAGTACTTC
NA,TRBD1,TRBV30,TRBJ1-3,CAWRTPGGNPGNTIYF,TGTGCCTGGCGCACCCCAGGGGGAAACCCGGGAAACACCATATATTTT
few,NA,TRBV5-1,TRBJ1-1,CASSRSQGNTEAFF,TGCGCCAGCAGCCGATCTCAGGGGAACACTGAAGCTTTCTTT
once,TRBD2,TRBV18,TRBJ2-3,CASSPGSGSTDTQYF,TGTGCCAGCTCACCAGGTAGCGGGAGCACAGATACGCAGTATTTT
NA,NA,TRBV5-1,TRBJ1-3,CASSLAKGGSGNTIYF,TGCGCCAGCAGCTTGGCCAAGGGGGGAAGTGGAAACACCATATATTTT
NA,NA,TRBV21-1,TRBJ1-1,CASSKDPWWGNTEAFF,TGTGCCAGCAGCAAAGATCCCTGGTGGGGAAACACTGAAGCTTTCTTT
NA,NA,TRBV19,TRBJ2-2,CASSRVGANTGELFF,TGTGCCAGTAGTAGGGTTGGCGCCAACACCGGGGAGCTGTTTTTT
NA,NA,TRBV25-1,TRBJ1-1,CASSREEAFF,TGTGCCAGCAGTAGGGAAGAAGCTTTCTTT
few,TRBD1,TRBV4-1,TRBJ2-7,CASSLPRTGESYEQYF,TGCGCCAGCAGCCTCCCTAGGACAGGGGAGAGCTACGAGCAGTACTTC
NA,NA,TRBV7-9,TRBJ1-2,CASSPMLTGYTF,TGTGCCAGCAGCCCGATGTTAACCGGCTACACCTTC
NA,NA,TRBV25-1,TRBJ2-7,CASSDGREGAYEQYF,TGTGCCAGCAGTGATGGCAGGGAGGGGGCCTACGAGCAGTACTTC
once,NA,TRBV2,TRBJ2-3,CASISVDRSLADTQYF,TGTGCCAGCATTTCGGTCGATAGAAGTTTGGCAGATACGCAGTATTTT
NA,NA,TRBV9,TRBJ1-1,CASSVGLTNTEAFF,TGTGCCAGCAGCGTCGGGCTTACTAACACTGAAGCTTTCTTT
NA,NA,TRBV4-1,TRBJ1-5,CASSLVPLQINSNQPQHF,TGCGCCAGCAGCCTCGTCCCGTTACAGATTAATAGCAATCAGCCCCAGCATTTT
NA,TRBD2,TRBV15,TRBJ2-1,CATSPSGLVGGEQFF,TGTGCCACATCCCCGTCGGGACTAGTCGGGGGTGAGCAGTTCTTC
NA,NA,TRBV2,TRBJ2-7,CASVTPTYEQYF,TGTGCCAGCGTGACACCTACCTACGAGCAGTACTTC
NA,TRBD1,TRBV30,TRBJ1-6,CAWSVRDTRQGSLHF,TGTGCCTGGAGTGTGCGGGACACTCGACAGGGGTCCCTCCACTTT
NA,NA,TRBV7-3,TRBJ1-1,CASSLRAANMNTEAFF,TGTGCCAGCAGCTTAAGGGCAGCAAACATGAACACTGAAGCTTTCTTT
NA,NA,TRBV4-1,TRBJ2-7,CASRHREGALYEQYF,TGCGCCAGCAGGCATAGGGAGGGGGCTCTCTACGAGCAGTACTTC
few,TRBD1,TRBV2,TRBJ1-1,CASSLVPGQGGAFF,TGTGCCAGCAGTCTAGTCCCGGGACAGGGAGGGGCTTTCTTT
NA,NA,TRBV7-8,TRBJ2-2,CASSFSQTTGELFF,TGTGCCAGCAGCTTTTCGCAGACCACCGGGGAGCTGTTTTTT
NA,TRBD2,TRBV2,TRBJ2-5,CASVLAAQETQYF,TGTGCCAGCGTCCTAGCGGCTCAAGAGACCCAGTACTTC
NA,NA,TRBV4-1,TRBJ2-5,CASSQDTEETQYF,TGCGCCAGCAGCCAAGACACGGAAGAGACCCAGTACTTC
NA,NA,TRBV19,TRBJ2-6,CASSGSGAFSGANVLTF,TGTGCCAGTTCGGGGTCGGGGGCCTTCTCTGGGGCCAACGTCCTGACTTTC
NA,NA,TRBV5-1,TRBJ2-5,CASSPSPGNGGETQYF,TGCGCCAGCAGCCCCTCCCCAGGTAATGGGGGAGAGACCCAGTACTTC
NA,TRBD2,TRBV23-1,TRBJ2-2,CASSQIAGVEKNGELFF,TGCGCCAGCAGTCAAATAGCGGGAGTGGAGAAGAACGGGGAGCTGTTTTTT
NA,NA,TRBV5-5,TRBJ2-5,CASNSFGGNRETQYF,TGTGCCAGCAACTCCTTTGGGGGGAATCGGGAGACCCAGTACTTC
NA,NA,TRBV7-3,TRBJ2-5,CASSLDGMYQETQYF,TGTGCCAGCAGCCTGGACGGGATGTACCAAGAGACCCAGTACTTC
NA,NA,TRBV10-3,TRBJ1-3,CAISEDVGDSGNTIYF,TGTGCCATCAGTGAGGACGTCGGTGACTCTGGAAACACCATATATTTT
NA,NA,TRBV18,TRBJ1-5,CASSPPVARGNQPQHF,TGTGCCAGCTCACCACCCGTGGCTAGGGGCAATCAGCCCCAGCATTTT
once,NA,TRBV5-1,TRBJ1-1,CASSSSRGNTEAFF,TGCGCCAGCAGCTCTTCGAGGGGGAACACTGAAGCTTTCTTT
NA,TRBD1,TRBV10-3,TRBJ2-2,CAISADRGPGTGELFF,TGTGCCATCAGTGCGGACAGGGGGCCCGGCACCGGGGAGCTGTTTTTT
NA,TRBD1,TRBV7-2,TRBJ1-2,CASRPTTGGSMYGYTF,TGTGCCAGCCGACCTACGACAGGGGGCTCGATGTATGGCTACACCTTC
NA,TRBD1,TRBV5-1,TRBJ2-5,CASSETGARQETQYF,TGCGCCAGCAGCGAGACAGGGGCGCGACAAGAGACCCAGTACTTC
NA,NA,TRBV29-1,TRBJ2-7,CSVNGGKSYEQYF,TGCAGCGTTAATGGAGGGAAATCCTACGAGCAGTACTTC
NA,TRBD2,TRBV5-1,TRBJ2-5,CASSSGLAGTQETQYF,TGCGCCAGCAGCTCGGGACTAGCGGGGACCCAAGAGACCCAGTACTTC
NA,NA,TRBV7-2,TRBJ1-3,CASSLHSSGNTIYF,TGTGCCAGCAGCTTACACAGCTCTGGAAACACCATATATTTT
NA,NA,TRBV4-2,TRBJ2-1,CASSHRRGLSSYNEQFF,TGTGCCAGCAGCCATCGCCGGGGACTTAGCTCCTACAATGAGCAGTTCTTC
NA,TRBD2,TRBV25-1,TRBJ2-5,CASSPVFLAGREETQYF,TGTGCCAGCAGCCCCGTTTTCCTAGCGGGGAGGGAAGAGACCCAGTACTTC
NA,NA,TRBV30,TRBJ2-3,CAWSMRADTQYF,TGTGCCTGGAGTATGAGGGCAGATACGCAGTATTTT
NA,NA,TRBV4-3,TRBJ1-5,CASSQGVGFNQPQHF,TGCGCCAGCAGCCAAGGAGTCGGATTCAATCAGCCCCAGCATTTT
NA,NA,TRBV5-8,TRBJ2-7,CASSLVRGGQYF,TGTGCCAGCAGCTTGGTCAGGGGCGGGCAGTACTTC